This T cell receptor (beta chain) was recorded in a study of T-cell memory formation after mild COVID-19. Study-level points and caveats: That cross-reactive memory joined was suggested by some responding clones appearing in pre-infection memory. The main location of contracting CD4+ clones was CM and EM, and that of contracting CD8+ clones was EMRA.

The CDR3 runs 16 residues. Trimming removed 4 bases at V and 1 base at J, with 16 bases between. Germline V lookup: CDR1 ENHRY, CDR2 SYGVKD. cDNA libraries for TCR alpha and TCR beta, carrying sample barcodes and UMIs, came from 5'RACE with constant-segment primers. One entry per CDR3 protein results from TCRdb running MiXCR on the 5' RACE reads. Among about 560,000 distinct CDR3 sequences listed, 20% to 25% were seen once. About this clonotype: The target antigen is unknown.

Sequenced: PBMCs or a T cell subset sorted from them (not recorded which). This chain uses TRBV10-3 with TRBJ1-1; no clear D gene. The TCR sequence derives from an adult woman who had mild COVID-19 (a few samples of this study predate the infection). Cell type and time point are not known. CDR3 sequence: CAISGSHGFANTEAFF. The CDR3 region has the DNA TGTGCCATCAGTGGGAGCCATGGGTTTGCGAACACTGAAGCTTTCTTT.